The 9 T cell receptor beta chains below all came from one sample that was sequenced in a study of blood T cell repertoires in COVID-19. TCRdb's table, derived via immunoSEQ multiplex PCR, lists solely in-frame clones and lacks some. Altogether 200,000 to 300,000 clones are present, about 88% being singletons, with the ten largest covering roughly 5%. Sample: peripheral blood. Receptor source: a woman aged 60-75 years with COVID-19, enrolled during active disease.

Concerning this clone itself: The sample holds other DNA sequences that translate to the same CDR3. V usage is TRBV30 and J usage is TRBJ1-2, with D tentatively TRBD1 (6 bases). Trimming shortened V by 7 bases and J by 2 bases, and 8 bases separated the two germline ends. The CDR3 totals 11 residues. CDR1 is GTSNPN, CDR2 SVGIG, per germline (reference sequence). The CDR3 region is CASGQNYGYTF. The CDR3 nucleotides are TGTGCCTCTGGACAGAACTATGGCTACACCTTC. Variable domain in full (rest from reference TRBV30 and TRBJ1-2): SQTIHQWPATLVQPVGSPLSLECTVEGTSNPNLYWYRQAAGRGLQLLFYSVGIGQISSEVPQNLSASRPQDRQFILSSKKLLLSDSGFYLCASGQNYGYTFGSGTRLTVV.

This sequence joins TRBV28 and TRBJ2-7, with D perhaps matching TRBD2 (6 bases). The V and J ends lost 8 bases and 0 bases respectively, with 17 bases between them. Germline assignment: CDR1 MDHEN and CDR2 SYDVKM. This CDR3 is 15 amino acids long. Here the CDR3 reads CASRGRREYSYEQYF. The CDR3 region has the DNA TGTGCCAGCCGCGGCCGACGGGAGTACTCCTACGAGCAGTACTTC.

The V gene is TRBV28, the J gene TRBJ2-2, with D hard to call. The ends were cut back, 5 bases at V and 4 bases at J, with 14 bases in the middle. Germline V gives CDR1 MDHEN, CDR2 SYDVKM. The CDR3 sequence is 15 residues long. The CDR3 DNA reads as TGTGCCAGCAGTGCGACGGGTATGGGCACCGGGGAGCTGTTTTTT. It encodes CASSATGMGTGELFF. The full variable domain, its missing parts supplied by reference TRBV28 and TRBJ2-2, is DVKVTQSSRYLVKRTGEKVFLECVQDMDHENMFWYRQDPGLGLRLIYFSYDVKMKEKGDIPEGYSVSREKKERFSLILESASTNQTSMYLCASSATGMGTGELFFGEGSRLTVL.

CDR3 residues: CASSQGLAGRETQYF. In DNA, the CDR3 is TGTGCCAGCAGCCAGGGACTAGCGGGACGGGAGACCCAGTACTTC. V and J are TRBV3-1 (or the pseudogene TRBV3-2) and TRBJ2-5; 13 bases align to TRBD2. This CDR3 contains 15 residues. Germline lookup yields CDR1 LGHDT and CDR2 YNNKEL (reference sequence). V trimming: 3 bases; J trimming: 5 bases; junction bases outside the gene matches: 3.

This chain links TRBV11-3 with TRBJ2-3; D gene unclear. The CDR3 has 13 residues. Germline V gives CDR1 SGHNT, CDR2 YENEEA. Trimming took 1 base from V and 3 from J, leaving 5 bases between them. The CDR3 DNA sequence: TGTGCCAGCAGCTTAGGTCGTACAGATACGCAGTATTTT. Translation gives CASSLGRTDTQYF.

This rearrangement joins TRBV7-9 to TRBJ2-5; tentatively, D is TRBD1 (6 bases). CDR1 is SEHNR and CDR2 is FQNEAQ in the germline V gene (reference sequence). V was cut by 5 bases and J by 5 bases, with 18 bases left in between. The CDR3 consists of 15 residues. The CDR3 sequence: CASSPYRVEAETQYF. For the CDR3, the DNA is TGTGCCAGCAGCCCATACAGGGTTGAGGCGGAGACCCAGTACTTC.

The chain is built from TRBV30 and TRBJ2-1; TRBD2 aligns across 14 bases. Losses at the gene ends were 5 bases for V and 8 bases for J; bases not matched to a gene: 5. In germline, CDR1 is GTSNPN, CDR2 SVGIG (reference sequence). The length of the CDR3 is 14 residues. The CDR3 reads CAWLGLAGVHEQFF. The CDR3 DNA reads TGTGCCTGGCTGGGACTAGCGGGAGTGCATGAGCAGTTCTTC.

CDR3 protein: CASGQGNTDTQYF. DNA of the CDR3: TGTGCCAGCGGACAGGGGAACACTGATACGCAGTATTTT. J is TRBJ2-3 and V is TRBV12-3 or TRBV12-4, with TRBD1 matching over 9 bases. With V trimmed by 8 bases and J by 6 bases, 6 bases remained unmatched. There are 13 residues in the CDR3.

The V gene is TRBV9, the J gene TRBJ1-5, with TRBD1 identical over 7 bases. Per the germline V gene, CDR1 is SGDLS and CDR2 is YYNGEE. V was pared by 4 bases and J by 0 bases, with 19 bases of the junction left unmatched. CDR3 length equals 20 residues. The CDR3: CASSPYPSLRQGYSNQPQHF. CDR3 sequence (DNA): TGTGCCAGCAGCCCGTACCCCTCTCTTCGACAGGGCTATAGCAATCAGCCCCAGCATTTT.